This T cell receptor (beta chain) was identified in a study of T cells in Graves' hyperthyroidism and ophthalmopathy (dated by TCRdb to between 2018 and 2021). At the level of the whole study: Peripheral blood was collected at initial diagnosis, before any treatment. In addition, the study compared T-cell repertoires in thyroid tissue and in blood from six Graves' hyperthyroidism patients. To identify TCR V-J signatures that set the groups apart, the researchers used a discovery cohort of approximately 98 patients, made up of around 40 with Graves' ophthalmopathy and 57 with stable Graves' hyperthyroidism. The paper reports TCR Vbeta CDR3 sequencing of approximately 130 peripheral blood samples: under 45 ophthalmopathy, under 80 hyperthyroidism and approximately 17 progressor patients. The 100 or so discovery patients were divided at random into training and test sets in a 7:3 ratio. After sampling, hyperthyroidism patients received methimazole starting at 30 mg daily, and ophthalmopathy patients received high-dose intravenous methylprednisolone. Prospective prediction of ophthalmopathy was tested in an independent validation cohort of approximately 19 hyperthyroidism patients and 17 patients who later progressed to ophthalmopathy.

This clonotype was found many times. No antigen is known for it. No clone much larger than this one lies a single base away; base qualities are absent. Broader findings and caveats from the paper: A 13 V-J signature model separated ophthalmopathy from stable hyperthyroidism, with about 88% sensitivity and about 81% specificity in cross-validation and 80%/75% in testing. In validation, the model predicted progression to ophthalmopathy a median of roughly 6.5 months before onset, with about 70% sensitivity and almost 75% specificity. No statistical method was used to set the sample size in advance, and investigators knew the group allocation. Blood samples also contained most of the expanded thyroid clonotypes (frequency above 0.001), which suggests that blood repertoires may reflect thyroid immune responses.

The TCR beta CDR3 regions were amplified from the RNA transcripts. The TCR CDR3 was subjected to a first round of RT-PCR using the HTBI primer set and the Qiagen OneStep RT-PCR kit. The libraries were constructed in a second round of multiplex PCR and then size-selected and purified. Sequencing of the libraries was done on an Illumina HiSeq2000 using paired-end 100 bp reads. As for the original processing: SOAPnuke was used to process the raw data, with reads discarded if the reads contained adapters or uncalled bases, had a mean Phred below 15, or lacked an exact constant-primer or identifier match. COPE v1.2.5 was used to merge high-quality paired reads, and clonotypes were defined as unique nucleotide sequences. MiTCR v1.1 was used to align clonotypes to the IMGT TRBV, TRBD and TRBJ reference segments. The analysis included only V-J combinations with a frequency above 0.0001, which together covered 99% to 99.2% of the repertoires. A TCS score was defined as the ratio between F50 (clonal expansion) and ExV (chaos), using BLOSUM62-based TCRdist between CDR3 peptides within each V-J. Welch's t-statistics and random forest reduced around 520 V-J features to 13, which were used in a naive Bayes classifier (R e1071). In TCRdb, the public reads were trimmed at Q25 with fastp and aligned with MiXCR, with productive beta chains retained. Entries that share a CDR3 protein sequence are merged under the most common genes and DNA. TCRdb's processing, not the study's, gives the V and J calls here. The sample table records approximately 320,000 distinct CDR3 sequences; 16% of these occur just once. Around 33% of the sample lies in the top ten.

Trimming costs V 2 bases and J 5 bases, and their ends lie 13 bases apart. Based on the germline V gene, the CDR1 and CDR2 sequences are SGHVS and FQNEAQ. The CDR3 contains 15 residues, cysteine and phenylalanine counted. Only the CDR3 DNA is retained, 45 bases long and in frame from the first base. Graves' hyperthyroidism was defined as stable when no progression to ophthalmopathy occurred over 18 months of follow-up. Hyperthyroidism patients were newly diagnosed, with disease duration under 2 months, and aged 18 to 65 years. Patients with uncontrolled infections, other autoimmune diseases, pregnancy or lactation were excluded. Diagnoses were established on the basis of clinical symptoms, serum thyroxine and TRAb, thyroid ultrasound, and orbital computed tomography. Ficoll-Paque density gradient centrifugation was used to isolate PBMCs from around 10 ml of fresh peripheral blood. Total RNA was extracted using Trizol reagent, and RNA quality was assessed on an Agilent 2100 Bioanalyzer.

The TCR comes from a man aged 30-40 years with Graves' hyperthyroidism. The rearrangement joined TRBV7-8 to TRBJ1-5, with no D gene named confidently. The sample comprised blood. The nucleotides read TGTGCCAGCAGCTTAAATCCGGATCGAGATCAGCCCCAGCATTTT. This yields the protein CASSLNPDRDQPQHF.